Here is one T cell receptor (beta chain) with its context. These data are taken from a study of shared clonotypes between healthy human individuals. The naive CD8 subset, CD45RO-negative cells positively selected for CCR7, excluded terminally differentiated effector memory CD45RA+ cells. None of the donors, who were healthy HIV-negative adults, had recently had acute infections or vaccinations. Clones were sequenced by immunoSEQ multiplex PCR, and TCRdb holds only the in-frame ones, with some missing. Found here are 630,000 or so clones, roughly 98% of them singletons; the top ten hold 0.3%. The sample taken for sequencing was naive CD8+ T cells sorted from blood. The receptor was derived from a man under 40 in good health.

The CDR3 DNA is TGTGCCAGCAGTCCGACCCCAGGGGCCAGAGCCGAGCAGTACTTC. This codes for CASSPTPGARAEQYF. The rearrangement joins TRBV7-6 to TRBJ2-7, with TRBD1 as a possible D gene (6 bases). In germline, CDR1 is SGHVS, CDR2 FNYEAQ. The CDR3 spans 15 residues. Trimming cost V 6 bases and J 6 bases, with 21 bases left between them.